This entry lists 18 T cell receptor beta chains sequenced from one sample in a study of cytomegalovirus exposure and HLA in healthy donors. PCR involved 60 Vbeta and 13 Jbeta primers. Generated by immunoSEQ multiplex PCR, the TCRdb table keeps only in-frame clones and is missing some. Here the sample spans 100,000 to 150,000 clones, around four fifths being singletons. What was sequenced was PBMCs. The receptors originated from a boy younger than 18 in good health and CMV-seronegative.

Only a few counts were recorded for this clone. This chain uses TRBV7-2 with TRBJ2-1; possibly TRBD2 for D (5 bases). Germline V gene data show CDR1 as SGHTA and CDR2 as FQGNSA. The CDR3 runs to 16 residues. Trimming left V 5 bases short and J 0 bases short, with 14 bases between. The CDR3 sequence is CASSLGRGSSYNEQFF. The CDR3 DNA reads TGTGCCAGCAGCCTAGGGAGAGGGAGCTCCTACAATGAGCAGTTCTTC.

This clone occurred once. The chain links TRBV6-4 to TRBJ1-1; tentatively, D is TRBD1 (5 bases). The V end was cut by 1 base, the J end by 3 bases, with 15 bases between. In germline, CDR1 is MRHNA, CDR2 SNTAGT. The CDR3 totals 16 residues. The CDR3 region has the DNA TGTGCCAGCAGTGACTACCCGAGACAGCAGGACACTGAAGCTTTCTTT. Residues: CASSDYPRQQDTEAFF.

The rearrangement uses TRBV6-5 and TRBJ1-2, with TRBD1 identical over 7 bases. Germline-derived CDR1 and CDR2 are MNHEY and SVGAGI. This CDR3 region has 14 residues. V lost 8 bases to trimming and J lost 2 bases; unmatched junction nucleotides: 8. CDR3 sequence reads: CASSRVRGNYGYTF. CDR3 nucleotide sequence: TGTGCCAGCTCAAGGGTCAGGGGGAACTATGGCTACACCTTC.

The rearrangement joins TRBV7-9 to TRBJ1-2; D call uncertain. The germline V and J ends were trimmed by 1 base and 8 bases, with 17 bases remaining between them. The germline V gene has CDR1 SEHNR and CDR2 FQNEAQ (reference sequence). This CDR3 is built from 15 residues. CDR3 region: CASSLVPEGMGGYTF. CDR3 coding DNA: TGTGCCAGCAGCTTAGTGCCCGAGGGCATGGGCGGCTACACCTTC.

J is TRBJ2-5 and V is TRBV7-2, with 8 nucleotides matching TRBD1. V trimming: 1 base; J trimming: 2 bases; junction bases outside the gene matches: 9. Germline loops: CDR1 SGHTA, CDR2 FQGNSA. The CDR3 loop spans 17 amino acids. The CDR3 is CASSLGDRLGRQETQYF. The DNA of the CDR3 is TGTGCCAGCAGCTTAGGGGACAGGCTAGGTCGGCAAGAGACCCAGTACTTC.

The rearrangement joins TRBV30 to TRBJ1-5; D perhaps matches TRBD1 (6 bases). The CDR3 has 14 amino acids. Germline V gene data show CDR1 as GTSNPN and CDR2 as SVGIG (reference sequence). Between the trimmed V and J ends, which lost 1 base and 4 bases, there was a span of 11 bases. CDR3 protein: CAWSAPQGNQPQHF. The CDR3 DNA follows: TGTGCCTGGAGTGCCCCACAGGGAAATCAGCCCCAGCATTTT.

The V gene is TRBV7-2, the J gene TRBJ2-7; TRBD1 aligns across 12 bases. Germline V gene lookup returns CDR1 SGHTA and CDR2 FQGNSA. This CDR3 is built from 18 residues. V was pared by 5 bases and J by 3 bases, with 14 bases of the junction left unmatched. The CDR3 protein is CASSPGWGGQGADYEQYF. CDR3 coding DNA: TGTGCCAGCAGCCCAGGATGGGGGGGACAGGGGGCGGACTACGAGCAGTACTTC.

The V gene is TRBV29-1, the J gene TRBJ2-1; D is possibly TRBD2 (6 bases). Germline CDR1 is SQVTM and CDR2 is ANQGSEA. CDR3 length equals 16 residues. With 4 bases removed from V and 0 bases from J, the gap between germline ends came to 16 bases. CDR3 nucleotide sequence: TGCAGCGTTGTACCCCTGGGGGGAAGCTCCTACAATGAGCAGTTCTTC. Its protein product is CSVVPLGGSSYNEQFF.

The V gene is TRBV27, the J gene TRBJ2-7, with TRBD1 as a possible D gene (5 bases). CDR1 is MNHEY and CDR2 is SMNVEV in the germline V gene (reference sequence). V dropped 2 bases and J dropped 3 bases, with 11 bases sitting between them. The CDR3 spans 14 residues. CDR3 DNA: TGTGCCAGCAGTTTAAGGGGCCAGCTCTACGAGCAGTACTTC. Protein product: CASSLRGQLYEQYF.

The chain employs TRBV5-5 and TRBJ2-7; 8 positions match TRBD2. Trimming cost V 3 bases and J 2 bases; bases outside gene matches: 13. Germline loops: CDR1 SGHKS, CDR2 YYEKEE (reference sequence). The CDR3 contains 17 residues. CDR3 nucleotide sequence: TGTGCCAGCAGCTATCCCCATTTAGCGGGGTCCCCCTACGAGCAGTACTTC. Translating it yields CASSYPHLAGSPYEQYF.

The genes are TRBV5-1 and TRBJ2-1; perhaps TRBD2 as D (7 bases). Germline assignment: CDR1 SGHRS and CDR2 YFSETQ. V lost 1 base and J 5 bases, leaving 10 bases between the germline ends. The CDR3 is 14 residues long. Here the CDR3 DNA reads TGCGCCAGCAGCTTGACAGGGAGGGACAATGAGCAGTTCTTC. This translates into CASSLTGRDNEQFF.

The chain is built from TRBV5-1 and TRBJ2-1, with TRBD2 identical over 9 bases. Germline V lookup: CDR1 SGHRS, CDR2 YFSETQ. The V segment lost 3 bases and the J segment 8 bases; nucleotides outside the gene matches: 15. The CDR3 has 17 residues. CDR3 sequence (DNA): TGCGCCAGCAGCTCGATTTCGGCGGGAGGGCCTAAAGATGAGCAGTTCTTC. Amino acid sequence: CASSSISAGGPKDEQFF.

This chain uses TRBV6-7 with TRBJ2-5; D uncertain. TRBV6-7 is classed as an ORF, of uncertain function. The CDR3 extends over 15 amino acids. V was shortened by 2 bases and J by 4 bases, with 14 bases between the two germline ends. Written as DNA, the CDR3 is TGTGCCAGCAGTTACCTGTCTAGGCATAGAGAGACCCAGTACTTC. Translating it yields CASSYLSRHRETQYF.

This clone appeared a single time. This chain joins TRBV5-1 and TRBJ2-5, with a possible D match to TRBD2 (6 bases). V was cut by 3 bases and J by 7 bases, with 13 bases left in between. The CDR3 has 13 amino acids. The germline V gene has CDR1 SGHRS and CDR2 YFSETQ. CDR3 in amino acids: CASSSSGQGTQYF. CDR3 nucleotide sequence: TGCGCCAGCAGCTCCAGCGGGCAGGGGACCCAGTACTTC.

This clone showed up just a few times. This rearrangement joins TRBV4-1 to TRBJ1-2; no firm D call. Germline CDR1 and CDR2: MGHRA and YSYEKL. The V gene lost 4 bases and the J gene lost 6 bases, with 15 bases spanning the gap. The CDR3 runs to 14 residues. As DNA, the CDR3 is TGCGCCAGCAGCCTTGGCGGGCCTATGGATGGCTACACCTTC. This gives the protein CASSLGGPMDGYTF.

The gene calls are TRBV30 and TRBJ1-2; perhaps TRBD1 as D (6 bases). The CDR3 is made up of 14 amino acids. V was trimmed by 3 bases and J by 6 bases, leaving 17 bases between them. The germline V gene has CDR1 GTSNPN and CDR2 SVGIG (reference sequence). The CDR3 nucleotides are TGTGCCTGGAGCAAGGGGGGGGCGGGCCATGGCTACACCTTC. Protein: CAWSKGGAGHGYTF.

The V gene is TRBV14, the J gene TRBJ2-1; D ambiguous. The CDR3 extends over 15 amino acids. V was clipped by 3 bases and J by 4 bases, with 13 bases between them. Germline-derived CDR1 and CDR2 are SGHDN and FVKESK. CDR3 in amino acids: CASSHPGSWYNEQFF. CDR3 nucleotides: TGTGCCAGCAGCCACCCGGGTTCCTGGTACAATGAGCAGTTCTTC.

This clone has a handful of counts. This chain uses TRBV19 with TRBJ2-3; TRBD2 matches at 10 bases. V shed 7 bases and J 6 bases; nucleotides not matched to a gene: 7. The CDR3 extends over 14 amino acids. Germline-derived CDR1 and CDR2 are LNHDA and SQIVND (reference sequence). The CDR3 region is CASTVAGGGDTQYF. The CDR3 bases are TGTGCCAGTACAGTAGCGGGAGGCGGGGATACGCAGTATTTT. The full variable domain, with the rest looked up from reference TRBV19 and TRBJ2-3, is DGGITQSPKYLFRKEGQNVTLSCEQNLNHDAMYWYRQDPGQGLRLIYYSQIVNDFQKGDIAEGYSVSREKKESFPLTVTSAQKNPTAFYLCASTVAGGGDTQYFGPGTRLTVL.